These T cell receptor beta chains were read from a single sample in a study of Tregs in tolerant kidney transplant recipients. Only in-frame clones appear in the TCRdb table, and some are missing; sequencing was by immunoSEQ multiplex PCR. The sample carries fewer than 100,000 clones, approximately 93% recorded once. Sample: CD4+ T cells from blood, taken before the transplant. Receptors originate from a human donor who received a combined kidney and bone marrow transplant. Each CDR3 is given with its conserved first and last residue. Each record gives: CDR3 length, V gene, J gene, clone size, D gene, CDR3 DNA, CDR3 protein. The D gene is left open where the match is weak. Some rows mark clone size as missing; the rest say once, few, many or name a class of expanded clone.

>14|TRBV11-2|TRBJ2-5|NA|NA
TGTGCCAGCAGCCTGGGGACTCGACGAGAGACCCAGTACTTC
CASSLGTRRETQYF
>14|TRBV6-6|TRBJ2-5|NA|NA
TGTGCCAGCAGTCCTATTGGGGCGATCGGCAACCAGTACTTC
CASSPIGAIGNQYF
>15|TRBV7-2|TRBJ2-7|NA|NA
TGTGCCAGCAGCGCCGGGACACATAACTCCTACGAGCAGTACTTC
CASSAGTHNSYEQYF
>16|TRBV5-4|TRBJ2-5|NA|TRBD1
TGTGCCAGCAGCTTGGGGCAGGGGGCGGCCCAAGAGACCCAGTACTTC
CASSLGQGAAQETQYF
>13|TRBV30|TRBJ2-5|NA|TRBD2
TGTGCCTGGGCGGGAGGGCTAAGGGAGACCCAGTACTTC
CAWAGGLRETQYF
>16|TRBV5-1|TRBJ2-2|NA|TRBD2
TGCGCCAGCAGCCCGGGACTAGCGGGGGCTGGCGGGGAGCTGTTTTTT
CASSPGLAGAGGELFF
>9|TRBV19|TRBJ2-7|few|NA
TGTGCCAGATGTGAGGAGCAGTACTTC
CARCEEQYF
>16|TRBV28|TRBJ2-4|NA|TRBD1
TGTGCCAGCAGTTTAACGGACAGGGGAGATTGGGACATTCAGTACTTC
CASSLTDRGDWDIQYF
>12|TRBV7-2|TRBJ1-1|NA|NA
TGTGCCAGCAGTTTTAGGGGGGGATCAGCTTTCTTT
CASSFRGGSAFF
>15|TRBV18|TRBJ2-1|NA|NA
TGTGCCAGCTCACCAATTTCGGGGAGGAGGCATGAGCAGTTCTTC
CASSPISGRRHEQFF
>14|TRBV21-1|TRBJ1-2|once|NA
TGTGCCAGCAGCAAAGTCCCAGGGAGGAGCGGCTACACCTTC
CASSKVPGRSGYTF
>17|TRBV4-2|TRBJ2-7|NA|NA
TGTGCCAGCAGCCAAGTAGACGCGGACGACAGCCCCTACGAGCAGTACTTC
CASSQVDADDSPYEQYF
>16|TRBV7-2|TRBJ1-6|NA|NA
TGTGCCAGCAGCCCTACAATCCGGGGGATAAATTCACCCCTCCACTTT
CASSPTIRGINSPLHF
>15|TRBV6-1|TRBJ2-1|NA|NA
TGTGCCAGCAGTGAACCCCCAGGGGCAGTTGATGAGCAGTTCTTC
CASSEPPGAVDEQFF
>16|TRBV5-4|TRBJ2-1|NA|TRBD1
TGTGCCAGCAGTCCCAGACAGGGGCCTCCCTACAATGAGCAGTTCTTC
CASSPRQGPPYNEQFF
>15|TRBV7-3|TRBJ2-3|NA|NA
TGTGCCAGCAGCTTTGGCGGGCCGCGCACAGATACGCAGTATTTT
CASSFGGPRTDTQYF
>14|TRBV18|TRBJ2-4|NA|TRBD1
TGTGCCAGCTCACAGCCGGGACAGGGAAACATTCAGTACTTC
CASSQPGQGNIQYF
>16|TRBV30|TRBJ2-6|NA|NA
TGTGCCTGGAGTCCGCTCCTAAACTCTGGGGCCAACGTCCTGACTTTC
CAWSPLLNSGANVLTF
>11|TRBV20-1|TRBJ2-7|NA|NA
TGCAGTGCAAGAACCGCGTACGAGCAGTACTTC
CSARTAYEQYF
>15|TRBV4-2|TRBJ2-2|NA|NA
TGTGCCAGCAGCCAACGACTCACGGGGACCGGGGAGCTGTTTTTT
CASSQRLTGTGELFF
>17|TRBV7-2|TRBJ2-2|NA|NA
TGTGCCAGCAGCCGACCTGTCGGGGGGCCAAACACCGGGGAGCTGTTTTTT
CASSRPVGGPNTGELFF
>15|TRBV2|TRBJ1-5|NA|NA
TGTGCCAGCAGTTACACATGGAGAGGCAATCAGCCCCAGCATTTT
CASSYTWRGNQPQHF
>15|TRBV7-3|TRBJ1-1|NA|NA
TGTGCCAGCAGCCCAAGGGGGACCCCGGACACTGAAGCTTTCTTT
CASSPRGTPDTEAFF
>15|TRBV14|TRBJ1-5|NA|NA
TGTGCCAGCAGCCAAGGATCAGGTGGCAATCAGCCCCAGCATTTT
CASSQGSGGNQPQHF
>15|TRBV27|TRBJ2-1|NA|TRBD2
TGTGCCAGCAGTACCCGACTAGCGGGGTACAATGAGCAGTTCTTC
CASSTRLAGYNEQFF
>14|TRBV6-5|TRBJ2-1|NA|TRBD2
TGTGCCAGCGGGAGGGCTCTCGGGTACAATGAGCAGTTCTTC
CASGRALGYNEQFF
>16|TRBV11-3|TRBJ2-5|NA|TRBD2
TGTGCCAGCAGCTTATCCCGCGGGGGGGCCAGAGAGACCCAGTACTTC
CASSLSRGGARETQYF
>14|TRBV28|TRBJ2-5|NA|TRBD2
TGTGCCAGCAGCCCAGCGGGGGGGCAAGAGACCCAGTACTTC
CASSPAGGQETQYF
>16|TRBV11-2|TRBJ1-5|NA|TRBD1
TGTGCCAGCAGCTTAGGGACAGGGGGAGGCAATCAGCCCCAGCATTTT
CASSLGTGGGNQPQHF
>14|TRBV7-2|TRBJ1-5|NA|NA
TGTGCCAGCAGCTTCTCACCGGGGTTTGAGACCCAGCATTTT
CASSFSPGFETQHF
>16|TRBV6-6|TRBJ2-3|NA|NA
TGTGCCAGCAGTTACCAAGCGGGTAGGAGGGCAGATACGCAGTATTTT
CASSYQAGRRADTQYF
>18|TRBV5-1|TRBJ1-4|NA|TRBD1
TGCGCCAGCAGCCATGACACCCCTGGACAGGCCTATTCTGAAAAACTGTTTTTT
CASSHDTPGQAYSEKLFF
>15|TRBV11-3|TRBJ2-3|once|TRBD2
TGTGCCAGCAGCTTTCTAGCGGGATCCACAGATACGCAGTATTTT
CASSFLAGSTDTQYF
>16|TRBV4-2|TRBJ2-5|NA|TRBD2
TGTGCCAGCAGCCAAGATGGTACTAGCGGTCATGGAGCCCAGTACTTC
CASSQDGTSGHGAQYF
>16|TRBV4-3|TRBJ2-7|once|TRBD2
TGCGCCAGCAGCCATAGAATTTCCGGGACTACCTACGAGCAGTACTTC
CASSHRISGTTYEQYF
>14|TRBV18|TRBJ2-7|NA|TRBD2
TGTGCCAGCTCACCGGAGCGGGAACCCTACGAGCAGTACTTC
CASSPEREPYEQYF
>13|TRBV5-6|TRBJ1-2|NA|TRBD1
TGTGCCAGCAGCTTCTCCCGGGACAGGGGCTACACCTTC
CASSFSRDRGYTF
>14|TRBV10-3|TRBJ1-4|few|NA
TGTGCCATCAGTGAGAGGGGAACTAATGAAAAACTGTTTTTT
CAISERGTNEKLFF
>14|TRBV6-5|TRBJ1-3|NA|NA
TGTGCCAGCAGACAGACAGCCATTGGAAACACCATATATTTT
CASRQTAIGNTIYF
>15|TRBV7-6|TRBJ1-6|NA|NA
TGTGCCAGCAGCTTAGAGTCAGGGTTTAATTCCCCCCTCCACTTT
CASSLESGFNSPLHF
>14|TRBV4-3|TRBJ1-5|NA|TRBD1
TGCGCCAGCAGCCAAGGGACAGGGTTTCAGCCCCAGCATTTT
CASSQGTGFQPQHF